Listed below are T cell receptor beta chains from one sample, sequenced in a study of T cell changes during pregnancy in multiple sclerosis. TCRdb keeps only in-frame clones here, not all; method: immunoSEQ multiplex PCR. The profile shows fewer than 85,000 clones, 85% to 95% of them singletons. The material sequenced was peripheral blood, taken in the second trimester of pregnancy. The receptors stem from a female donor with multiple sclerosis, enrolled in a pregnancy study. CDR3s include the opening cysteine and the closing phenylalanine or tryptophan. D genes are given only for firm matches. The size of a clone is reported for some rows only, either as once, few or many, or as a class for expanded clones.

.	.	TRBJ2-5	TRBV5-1	TGCGCCAGCAGCTCGGTGGGGACTCAAGAGACCCAGTACTTC	CASSSVGTQETQYF
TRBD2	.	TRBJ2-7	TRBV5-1	TGCGCCAGCAGCGCACCGGGACTAGCGGGGGGGTCCTACGAGCAGTACTTC	CASSAPGLAGGSYEQYF
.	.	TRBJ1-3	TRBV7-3	TGTGCCAGCAGCTTATCCCAGATGAATTGTTGGCAGGCCTCTGGAAACACCATATATTTT	CASSLSQMNCWQASGNTIYF
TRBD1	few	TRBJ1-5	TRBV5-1	TGCGCCAGCAGCTTAAGGGACAGGGGGCGGCAGCCCCAGCATTTT	CASSLRDRGRQPQHF
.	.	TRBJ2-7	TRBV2	TGTGCCAGCAGGGTTGTCGCAGGAACCAACTACGAGCAGTACTTC	CASRVVAGTNYEQYF
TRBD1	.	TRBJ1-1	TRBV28	TGTGCCAGCAGTCTACGGACAGGGGCTGAAGCTTTCTTT	CASSLRTGAEAFF
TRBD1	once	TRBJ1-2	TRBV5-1	TGCGCCAGCAGCTTGAACCTCGGGACAGGGTCTAACTATGGCTACACCTTC	CASSLNLGTGSNYGYTF
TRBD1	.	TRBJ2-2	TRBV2	TGTGCCAGCTGGGACAGGGTTCATAACACCGGGGAGCTGTTTTTT	CASWDRVHNTGELFF
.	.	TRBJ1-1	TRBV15	TGTGCCACCAGCAGATCAGGGCCCAGGGACACTGAAGCTTTCTTT	CATSRSGPRDTEAFF
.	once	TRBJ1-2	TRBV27	TGTGCCAGCATGGCGGGGGGCTTGGGTGGCTACACCTTC	CASMAGGLGGYTF
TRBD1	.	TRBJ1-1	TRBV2	TGTGCCAGCCAAAGGACAGGGGGCACTGAAGCTTTCTTT	CASQRTGGTEAFF
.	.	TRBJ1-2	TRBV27	TGTGCCAGCAGTCGCGGGGGTAACTATGGCTACACCTTC	CASSRGGNYGYTF
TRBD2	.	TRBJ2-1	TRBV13	TGTGCCAGCAGCTTAGGAGGGAAGGGACTAGCGGGGGATGGTTATGAGCAGTTCTTC	CASSLGGKGLAGDGYEQFF
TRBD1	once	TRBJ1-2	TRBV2	TGTGCCAGCAGCCGCACAGGGGGCCGGGGCTACACCTTC	CASSRTGGRGYTF
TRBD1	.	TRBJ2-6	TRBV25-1	TGTGCCAGCAGCACACGACAGGGTCTAGCTGGGGCCAACGTCCTGACTTTC	CASSTRQGLAGANVLTF
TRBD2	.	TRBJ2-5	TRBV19	TGTGCCAGTAGCACGAGGGCAAGCGGGGGACAAGAGACCCAGTACTTC	CASSTRASGGQETQYF
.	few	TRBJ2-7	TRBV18	TGTGCCAGCTCACCAGCCCAGGGTCACGAGCAGTACTTC	CASSPAQGHEQYF
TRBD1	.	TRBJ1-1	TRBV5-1	TGCGCCAGCAGCCCTTACAGGGGGGACACTGAAGCTTTCTTT	CASSPYRGDTEAFF
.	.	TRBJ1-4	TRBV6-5	TGTGCCAGCAGTTACTCACAGGTGGGATCGGGAAAACTGTTTTTT	CASSYSQVGSGKLFF
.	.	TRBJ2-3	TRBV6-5	TGTGCCAGCAGTTATGAGGGCCTCCGCACAGATACGCAGTATTTT	CASSYEGLRTDTQYF
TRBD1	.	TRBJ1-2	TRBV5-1	TGCGCCAGCAGCTCCGGGACAGATAACTATGGCTACACCTTC	CASSSGTDNYGYTF
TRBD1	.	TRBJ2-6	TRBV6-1	TGTGCCAGCAGTGGGACAGGGTTTGAGGTCCCTACTGGGGCCAACGTCCTGACTTTC	CASSGTGFEVPTGANVLTF
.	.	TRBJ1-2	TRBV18	TGTGCCAGCTCACTGAGCTTCGGGTCAGGGGACGGCTACACCTTC	CASSLSFGSGDGYTF